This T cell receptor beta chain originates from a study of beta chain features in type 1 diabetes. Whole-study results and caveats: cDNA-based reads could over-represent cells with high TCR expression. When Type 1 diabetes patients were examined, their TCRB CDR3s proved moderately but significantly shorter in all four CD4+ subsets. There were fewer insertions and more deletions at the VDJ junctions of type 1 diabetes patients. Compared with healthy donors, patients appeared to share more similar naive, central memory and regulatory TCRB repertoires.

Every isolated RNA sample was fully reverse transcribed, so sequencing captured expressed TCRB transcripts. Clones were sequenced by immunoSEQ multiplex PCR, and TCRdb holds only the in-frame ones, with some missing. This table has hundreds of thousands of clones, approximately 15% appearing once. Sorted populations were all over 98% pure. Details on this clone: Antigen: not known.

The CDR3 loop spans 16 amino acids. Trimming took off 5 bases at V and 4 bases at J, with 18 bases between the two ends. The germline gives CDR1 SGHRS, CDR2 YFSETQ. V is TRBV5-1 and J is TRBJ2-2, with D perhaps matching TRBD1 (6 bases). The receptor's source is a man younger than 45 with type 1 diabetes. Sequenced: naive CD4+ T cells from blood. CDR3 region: CASRRTAFALTGELFF. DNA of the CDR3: TGCGCCAGCAGGAGGACAGCCTTTGCGCTCACCGGGGAGCTGTTTTTT.